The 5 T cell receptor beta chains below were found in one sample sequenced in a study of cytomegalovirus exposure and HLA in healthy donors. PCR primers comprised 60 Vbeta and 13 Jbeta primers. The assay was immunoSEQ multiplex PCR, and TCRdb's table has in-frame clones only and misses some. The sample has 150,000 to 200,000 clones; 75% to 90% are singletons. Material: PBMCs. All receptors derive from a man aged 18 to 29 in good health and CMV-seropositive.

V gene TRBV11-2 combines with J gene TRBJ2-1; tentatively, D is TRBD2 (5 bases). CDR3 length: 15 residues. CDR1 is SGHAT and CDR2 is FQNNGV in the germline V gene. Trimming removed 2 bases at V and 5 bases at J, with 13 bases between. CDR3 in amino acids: CASSLLVLANNEQFF. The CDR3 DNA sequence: TGTGCCAGCAGCTTACTTGTGCTAGCTAACAATGAGCAGTTCTTC.

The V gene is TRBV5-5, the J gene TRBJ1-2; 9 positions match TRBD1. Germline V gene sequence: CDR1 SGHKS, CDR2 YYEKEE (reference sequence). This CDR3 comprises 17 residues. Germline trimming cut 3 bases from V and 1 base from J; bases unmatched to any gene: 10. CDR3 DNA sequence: TGTGCCAGCAGCTCAATGACAGGGGGTCTTGTTAACTATGGCTACACCTTC. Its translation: CASSSMTGGLVNYGYTF.

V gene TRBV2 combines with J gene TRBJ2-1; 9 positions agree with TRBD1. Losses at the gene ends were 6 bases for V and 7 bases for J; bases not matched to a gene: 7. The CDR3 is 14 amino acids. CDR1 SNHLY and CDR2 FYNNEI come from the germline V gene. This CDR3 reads CASSGQGLGNEQFF. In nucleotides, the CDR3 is TGTGCCAGCAGCGGACAGGGGCTCGGAAATGAGCAGTTCTTC. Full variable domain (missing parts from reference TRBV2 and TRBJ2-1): EPEVTQTPSHQVTQMGQEVILRCVPISNHLYFYWYRQILGQKVEFLVSFYNNEISEKSEIFDDQFSVERPDGSNFTLKIRSTKLEDSAMYFCASSGQGLGNEQFFGPGTRLTVL.

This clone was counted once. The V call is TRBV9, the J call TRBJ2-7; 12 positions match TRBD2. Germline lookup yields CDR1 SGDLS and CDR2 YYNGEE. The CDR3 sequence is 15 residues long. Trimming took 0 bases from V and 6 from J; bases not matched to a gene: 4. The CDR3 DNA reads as TGTGCCAGCAGCGTAGGGGGACTAGCGGGTGGCGAGCAGTACTTC. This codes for CASSVGGLAGGEQYF.

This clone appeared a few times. The CDR3: CASSQGRGEAFF. CDR3 DNA: TGCGCCAGCAGCCAAGGAAGGGGTGAAGCTTTCTTT. This sequence joins TRBV4-1 and TRBJ1-1; TRBD1 is a possible D gene (5 bases). V was clipped by 1 base and J by 7 bases, with 7 bases between them. This CDR3 has 12 residues. Germline V gene data show CDR1 as MGHRA and CDR2 as YSYEKL.